A selection of T cell receptor beta chains follows, all from one sample in a study of blood T cell repertoires in COVID-19. Profiling relied on immunoSEQ multiplex PCR, and the TCRdb table lists in-frame clones only, not all of them. The sample holds roughly 160,000 clones, more than 75% seen once. Sequencing was carried out using peripheral blood. These TCRs come from a woman older than 75 with COVID-19, enrolled during active disease. CDR3s include the opening cysteine and the closing phenylalanine or tryptophan. D genes are given only for firm matches.

>TRBD1|TRBJ1-1|TRBV29-1
CSTPGQGFAEAFF
>TRBD1|TRBJ1-5|TRBV28
CASSLGGQFHQPQHF
>-|TRBJ2-7|TRBV9
CASSVRASDYEQYF
>-|TRBJ1-1|TRBV7-2
CASSLVQAGNTEAFF
>-|TRBJ1-2|TRBV18
CASSPPTMDSLRGYTF
>TRBD2|TRBJ2-3|TRBV6-5
CASSVSGFTDTQYF
>TRBD2|TRBJ2-1|TRBV5-4
CASSSRTQGLAGSGEQFF
>-|TRBJ1-2|TRBV27
CASSNTGWDGYTF
>TRBD1|TRBJ2-5|TRBV3-1/TRBV3-2
CASSPGQGQGTQYF
>-|TRBJ1-2|TRBV7-9
CASSLITTDSLFNGYTF
>-|TRBJ1-2|TRBV12-3/TRBV12-4
CASSLGAGYGYTF
>-|TRBJ1-1|TRBV28
CASRMSTGRTEAFF
>-|TRBJ1-2|TRBV20-1
CSASLGSMRGIYGYTF
>-|TRBJ1-6|TRBV6-4
CASSGYSSGGKGSPLHF
>TRBD2|TRBJ2-3|TRBV7-3
CASSSSAGAADTQYF
>-|TRBJ2-3|TRBV5-1
CASSPGESSLDTQYF
>TRBD1|TRBJ1-1|TRBV12-3/TRBV12-4
CASRQDRDTEAFF
>-|TRBJ2-6|TRBV4-2
CASSQDHGAGANVLTF
>-|TRBJ1-1|TRBV5-1
CASSLNWEGNTEAFF
>-|TRBJ2-7|TRBV7-2
CASSLDPTSYEQYF
>-|TRBJ1-2|TRBV6-5
CASRTLGLWGYTF
>TRBD1|TRBJ2-2|TRBV24-1
CATSDPDRFGGELFF
>TRBD1|TRBJ1-6|TRBV7-3
CASSLQGVGLGNSPLHF
>-|TRBJ2-2|TRBV27
CASSLWGGMGTGELFF
>TRBD1|TRBJ1-2|TRBV9
CASSRTGGASGGYTF
>-|TRBJ1-1|TRBV12-3/TRBV12-4
CASSLFRDDEAFF
>-|TRBJ2-2|TRBV7-2
CASSPLPGELFF
>-|TRBJ2-7|TRBV11-2
CASSSDRTSEQYF
>-|TRBJ1-6|TRBV5-4
CASSQQPDRNSPLHF
>-|TRBJ2-7|TRBV20-1
CSAEPYEQYF
>-|TRBJ1-3|TRBV4-3
CASSHRPGMGNTIYF
>TRBD1|TRBJ2-7|TRBV27
CASRRSGTGGYEQYF
>-|TRBJ1-5|TRBV4-3
CASSQDLRGSGQPQHF
>TRBD2|TRBJ2-5|TRBV3-1/TRBV3-2
CASSLAGGPSETQYF
>-|TRBJ1-2|TRBV7-2
CASSLSRDYGYTF